This T cell receptor (beta chain) was sequenced during a study of identical twins. General observations from the study: Models predicted less out-of-frame TCR alpha sharing in monozygotic twins than was found. Cross-sectional statistical analysis was relied on for the conclusions, without the same donors being followed.

TCRdb reprocessed the 5' RACE reads with MiXCR, giving one entry per CDR3 protein. The data contain 1.5 million to 2 million distinct CDR3 sequences, under 35% of them singletons. This clonotype has only a few counts. Its antigen is unknown. Germline loops: CDR1 MGHDK, CDR2 SYGVNS. This CDR3 is built from 14 residues. This TCR was recovered from a newborn girl in good health. Sequencing used cord blood. The chain carries TRBV25-1 and TRBJ2-4; 10 bases line up with TRBD2. The DNA end favors TRBJ2-7, so the J call may be wrong. The CDR3 region has the DNA TGTGCCAGCACTAGCGGGAGCCCCCACTACGAGCAGTACTTC. Translated, it gives CASTSGSPHYEQYF.